Reported below is one T cell receptor (beta chain). The sample belongs to a study of blood T cell repertoires in COVID-19. Study overall: The United States, Italy and Spain supplied acute and convalescent COVID-19 samples. Sample material is recorded as cDNA or gDNA derived from T cells, B-cell-depleted T cells, or PBMCs.

Under the authors' procedure: Estimation of nucleated cell counts was performed using reference gene primer amplification. Method: immunoSEQ multiplex PCR; TCRdb's copy keeps in-frame clones and lacks some. Clone size and V and J calls were adopted from that table, with D and trimming inferred from the DNA. The sample holds 240,000 or so clones, over 70% seen once. CDR1 is SNHLY and CDR2 is FYNNEI in the germline V gene. The germline V and J ends were trimmed by 7 bases and 2 bases, with 11 bases remaining between them. There are 13 residues in the CDR3. The specimen was peripheral blood. The source is a woman older than 75 with acute or convalescent COVID-19. This chain joins TRBV2 and TRBJ1-2; unclear D gene. For the CDR3, the DNA is TGTGCCAGCACCACTAGGCCAAACTATGGCTACACCTTC. Its protein product is CASTTRPNYGYTF.